Presented here are 10 T cell receptor beta chains from one specimen sequenced in a study of T cell responses to AZD1222 COVID-19 vaccine. Sequencing was performed with immunoSEQ multiplex PCR; in TCRdb, only in-frame clones are kept and a portion is missing. The data contain about 100,000 clones, approximately 91% of them singletons. The material sequenced was peripheral blood, taken on day 0 of AZD1222 vaccination. These receptors were taken from an adult in good health.

The chain combines TRBV6-5 with TRBJ2-3, with D perhaps assigned TRBD1 or TRBD2 (6 bases each). The CDR3 consists of 15 residues. V lost 7 bases and J 3 bases, leaving 17 bases between the germline ends. Germline assignment: CDR1 MNHEY and CDR2 SVGAGI. The CDR3 bases are TGTGCCAGCACCTCGGGGGCTGGGGATACAGATACGCAGTATTTT. Translated: CASTSGAGDTDTQYF.

The chain uses TRBV9 and TRBJ2-2, with D uncertain. The CDR3 is made up of 13 amino acids. Germline CDR1 and CDR2: SGDLS and YYNGEE. The V gene lost 3 bases and the J gene lost 4 bases, with 7 bases spanning the gap. The CDR3 loop is CASSGPATGELFF. CDR3 in DNA: TGTGCCAGCAGCGGACCGGCCACCGGGGAGCTGTTTTTT.

The rearrangement uses TRBV5-1 and TRBJ1-1; weak D call: TRBD1 (5 bases). The germline gives CDR1 SGHRS, CDR2 YFSETQ. V lost 4 bases, J lost 0 bases, and 16 bases lay in between. The length of the CDR3 is 16 residues. CDR3 sequence (DNA): TGCGCCAGCAGCCCCCCCCCGCAGGGCCTGAACACTGAAGCTTTCTTT. Its protein is CASSPPPQGLNTEAFF.

The J gene is TRBJ2-5, the V gene TRBV5-8; 8 bases are shared with TRBD2. V dropped 5 bases and J dropped 3; count of bases not matched to a gene: 6. The CDR3 is made up of 14 amino acids. Germline values: CDR1 SGHTS, CDR2 YDEGEE. In DNA, the CDR3 is TGTGCCAGCAGGCGAGCGGGAGTCGAAGAGACCCAGTACTTC. As protein: CASRRAGVEETQYF.

The sample holds one count of this clone. This chain joins TRBV29-1 and TRBJ1-5; tentative D call: TRBD1 (6 bases). The CDR3 loop spans 14 amino acids. Germline lookup yields CDR1 SQVTM and CDR2 ANQGSEA. The V and J ends lost 6 bases and 0 bases respectively, with 12 bases between them. Written as DNA, the CDR3 is TGCAGCGTAAGGGGGGGGGATAGCAATCAGCCCCAGCATTTT. This encodes CSVRGGDSNQPQHF.

The chain has TRBV18 and TRBJ2-7; D is perhaps TRBD2 (6 bases). This CDR3 comprises 14 residues. With 4 bases removed from V and 5 bases from J, the gap between germline ends came to 15 bases. CDR1 KGHSH and CDR2 LQKENI come from the germline V gene. The CDR3 sequence is CASSLTSDADEQYF. Written as DNA, the CDR3 is TGTGCCAGCTCACTGACTAGTGACGCGGACGAGCAGTACTTC.

The rearrangement links TRBV15 to TRBJ2-3; D is unclear. Germline CDR1 reads LNHNV; CDR2 reads YYDKDF (reference sequence). This CDR3 spans 15 amino acids. Trimming took 0 bases from V and 3 from J, leaving 10 bases between them. CDR3 bases: TGTGCCACCAGCAGAGATTGGGCAGAGACAGATACGCAGTATTTT. Translation gives CATSRDWAETDTQYF.

This sequence joins TRBV19 and TRBJ2-1, with 8 bases that match TRBD1. The CDR3 contains 15 residues. Germline V gene sequence: CDR1 LNHDA, CDR2 SQIVND (reference sequence). Unmatched junction bases numbered 6, after V lost 7 bases and J lost 1 base. In nucleotides, the CDR3 is TGTGCCAGTACCGATCGACAGGGGTCCTACAATGAGCAGTTCTTC. Its protein is CASTDRQGSYNEQFF.

J is TRBJ2-1 and V is TRBV9, with TRBD2 matching 11 bases. After removal of 4 bases from V and 6 bases from J, the junction contained 9 bases not matched to a gene. This CDR3 is built from 16 residues. Per the germline V gene, CDR1 is SGDLS and CDR2 is YYNGEE. This CDR3 is CASSRGLAEIFNEQFF. In nucleotides, the CDR3 is TGTGCCAGCAGCCGGGGACTAGCGGAGATTTTCAATGAGCAGTTCTTC.

This chain links TRBV28 with TRBJ1-4; 7 bases are shared with TRBD1. The J segment lost 3 bases and the V segment lost 7 bases, leaving 8 bases of the junction unmatched. Germline V CDR1 and CDR2: MDHEN, SYDVKM. The CDR3 consists of 15 residues. CDR3 sequence: CASTIYGQANEKLFF. The CDR3, as DNA: TGTGCCAGCACCATTTATGGACAGGCTAATGAAAAACTGTTTTTT.